A single sample is the source of the 11 T cell receptor beta chains below, sequenced in a study of tumor and adjacent non-tumor tissue in lung cancer listed by TCRdb under 2018. Libraries were constructed by multiplex PCR. Sequencing instrument: Illumina HiSeq 2500. TCRbeta libraries were constructed through three rounds of nested PCR with primers (Table S4) according to protocols modified from ARM-PCR. The raw public reads went through TCRdb reprocessing: fastp at Q25, MiXCR clone calling, in-frame beta chains kept. Duplicate CDR3 protein sequences are folded into a single record with the most common DNA and genes. The sample includes more than 45,000 distinct CDR3 sequences, with about 80% observed a single time. The top ten clones comprise 20% to 25% of the sample. Bulk unsorted tissue served as the source for RNA extraction, and RNA quality was assessed using a NanoDrop ND-1000 and an Agilent 2100. For the normal lung samples, distant non-tumor tissue was collected more than 3 cm away from the tumor edge.

The sequenced sample consisted of distant non-tumor lung tissue. Every receptor here comes from a woman in her sixties or seventies with non-small cell lung cancer.

CDR3: CASSESLTGYEQYF. The CDR3 coding sequence is TGTGCCAGCAGTGAAAGTCTCACAGGGTACGAGCAGTACTTC. The rearrangement joins TRBV6-1 to TRBJ2-7; weak D call: TRBD1 (6 bases). V lost 2 bases and J 4 bases, leaving 12 bases between the germline ends. CDR1 MNHNS and CDR2 SASEGT come from the germline V gene. This CDR3 has 14 residues.

Note on this clonotype: A junction boundary mismatches the germline segment, possibly from a read error. This chain joins TRBV12-3 or TRBV12-4 and TRBJ2-4, with D perhaps TRBD1 (6 bases). This CDR3 is 15 amino acids long. The DNA of the CDR3 is TGTGTCAGCAGTGCAACAGGGAGTGGCAAAAACATCCAGTACTTC. Translated, it gives CVSSATGSGKNIQYF.

V usage is TRBV11-2 and J usage is TRBJ1-2; 7 bases are shared with TRBD1. With 5 bases clipped from V and 13 bases from J, the junction kept 13 bases outside the gene matches. CDR1 SGHAT and CDR2 FQNNGV come from the germline V gene. The CDR3 contains 13 residues. The CDR3 bases are TGTGCCAGCAGCACTACAGGGGTCTCTGGCAGCACCTTC. Protein product: CASSTTGVSGSTF. The full variable domain, with the rest looked up from reference TRBV11-2 and TRBJ1-2, is EAGVAQSPRYKIIEKRQSVAFWCNPISGHATLYWYQQILGQGPKLLIQFQNNGVVDDSQLPKDRFSAERLKGVDSTLKIQPAKLEDSAVYLCASSTTGVSGSTFGSGTRLTVV.

This clonotype was counted between two and nine times. One end of the junction fails to match germline, which may point to a read error. The V and J genes are TRBV11-1 and TRBJ2-5; 7 bases are a match to TRBD1. From germline, CDR1 is SGHAT and CDR2 FQDESV (reference sequence). The CDR3 runs 16 residues. The CDR3 here is CTSSRRQGERIETQYF. The CDR3 DNA reads TGTACCAGCAGCCGACGACAGGGCGAGAGGATAGAGACCCAGTACTTT. Full variable domain (rest looked up from reference TRBV11-1 and TRBJ2-5): EAEVAQSPRYKITEKSQAVAFWCDPISGHATLYWYRQILGQGPELLVQFQDESVVDDSQLPKDRFSAERLKGVDSTLKIQPAELGDSAMYLCTSSRRQGERIETQYFGPGTRLLVL.

In the case of this clonotype: A clone one base away is much larger, so this may be a read error. This chain uses TRBV20-1 with TRBJ2-2; D is possibly TRBD1 (6 bases). The CDR3 runs to 14 residues. V was clipped by 7 bases and J by 5 bases, with 17 bases between them. Germline V lookup: CDR1 DFQATT, CDR2 SNEGSKA (reference sequence). In DNA, the CDR3 is TGCAGTGTTGAGAAGGGGACATTGACCGGGGAGCTGTTTTTT. The encoded protein is CSVEKGTLTGELFF.

This clonotype showed up many times. V and J are TRBV30 and TRBJ2-7; 9 nucleotides line up with TRBD2. V shed 3 bases and J 2 bases; nucleotides not matched to a gene: 14. CDR1 is GTSNPN and CDR2 is SVGIG in the germline V gene (reference sequence). This CDR3 contains 17 residues. CDR3 sequence reads: CAWSNPPRLAATYEQYF. CDR3 nucleotide sequence: TGTGCCTGGAGCAACCCCCCCCGACTAGCGGCTACCTACGAGCAGTACTTC.

The sample holds one count of this clonotype. The chain joins TRBV6-2 or TRBV6-3 to TRBJ1-4; no clear D. The CDR3 covers 13 residues. In germline, CDR1 is MNHEY, CDR2 SVGEGT. The V end lost 9 bases, the J end lost 4 bases, and 12 bases lay between the germline ends. The CDR3 DNA reads TGTGCCAGTAACCGAGGTTATAATGAAAAACTGTTTTTT. It codes for CASNRGYNEKLFF.

Regarding this clonotype: A read error may produce the germline difference seen at one junction end. CDR3 amino acids: CASGPGDTGDNMETQYF. The DNA of the CDR3 is TGTGCCAGCGGCCCGGGCGATACGGGGGATAATATGGAGACCCAGTATTTC. The chain links TRBV5-5 to TRBJ2-5; D possibly corresponds to TRBD2 (6 bases). The germline V gene has CDR1 SGHKS and CDR2 YYEKEE (reference sequence). This CDR3 is built from 17 residues.

Points on this clonotype: At one of its ends the junction is not consistent with the germline gene, which may arise from a read error. This chain joins TRBV5-5 and TRBJ1-5; no definite D call. Germline V gives CDR1 SGHKS, CDR2 YYEKEE (reference sequence). The CDR3 totals 20 residues. CDR3 bases: TGTGCCAGCAGCTTGAAATTTAGGCCCGCGGCGTCTGGCGGCAATCAGCCCCACCATTTT. It is translated as CASSLKFRPAASGGNQPHHF.

The rearrangement links TRBV6-6 to TRBJ2-7; possibly TRBD1 for D (6 bases). The V and J ends lost 6 bases and 6 bases respectively, with 21 bases between them. Germline V lookup: CDR1 MNHNY, CDR2 SVGAGI (reference sequence). The CDR3 has 15 residues. CDR3 sequence (DNA): TGTGCCAGCAGATTAACAGGGAGCGCGCCCTGCGAGCAGTACTTC. This translates into CASRLTGSAPCEQYF.

The chain joins TRBV14 to TRBJ2-3; TRBD2 aligns across 8 bases. Germline values: CDR1 SGHDN, CDR2 FVKESK. The CDR3 covers 18 residues. With V trimmed by 2 bases and J by 5 bases, 15 bases remained unmatched. CDR3: CASSQPPGLEGGIDTQYF. In nucleotides, the CDR3 is TGTGCCAGCAGCCAACCCCCGGGACTAGAGGGGGGGATAGATACGCAGTATTTT. Full variable domain (remainder filled in from reference TRBV14 and TRBJ2-3): EAGVTQFPSHSVIEKGQTVTLRCDPISGHDNLYWYRRVMGKEIKFLLHFVKESKQDESGMPNNRFLAERTGGTYSTLKVQPAELEDSGVYFCASSQPPGLEGGIDTQYFGPGTRLTVL.